This T cell receptor (beta chain) was sequenced in a study of blood T cell repertoires in COVID-19. The CDR3 is 14 residues long. V dropped 6 bases and J dropped 4 bases, with 15 bases sitting between them. Germline V gene data show CDR1 as MDHEN and CDR2 as SYDVKM. How the authors handled the data: Counts of nucleated cells, estimated from reference gene primer amplification, were obtained. Using immunoSEQ multiplex PCR, the repertoire was profiled, and TCRdb retains in-frame clones only, with some absent. V and J calls and clone size are copied from that table; D and trimming were computed from the DNA. The data contain around 260,000 clones, approximately 90% of them singletons. Seattle's cohort entered during active infection and was followed longitudinally.

The rearrangement uses TRBV28 and TRBJ1-2, with a possible D match to TRBD1 (6 bases). Sequencing was performed on peripheral blood. The sequence was collected from a woman in her thirties with COVID-19, enrolled during active disease. The CDR3 nucleotides are TGTGCCAGCAGGGGAGATGGACAGACCTATGGCTACACCTTC. Amino acid sequence: CASRGDGQTYGYTF.